The rows below give T cell receptor beta chains drawn from one sample of a study of blood T cell repertoires in COVID-19. Data came from immunoSEQ multiplex PCR; TCRdb stores just in-frame clones and leaves some out. The repertoire holds 150,000 to 200,000 clones, with more than 80% as singletons. Material: peripheral blood. These receptor sequences come from a middle-aged woman with COVID-19, enrolled during active disease. CDR3s include the opening cysteine and the closing phenylalanine or tryptophan. Fields, in order: J gene, D gene, V gene, clone size, CDR3 protein, CDR3 DNA. D genes are given only for firm matches. A row's size may be missing; if present it is once, few, many or a size class.

>TRBJ1-1|-|TRBV27|once
CASKQGPVQEAFF
TGTGCCAGCAAACAGGGCCCCGTGCAAGAAGCTTTCTTT
>TRBJ2-7|-|TRBV6-2/TRBV6-3|-
CASSYRNEQYF
TGTGCCAGCAGTTATCGTAATGAGCAGTACTTC
>TRBJ2-2|-|TRBV30|-
CAGLWSNTGELFF
TGTGCCGGGTTATGGAGCAACACCGGGGAGCTGTTTTTT
>TRBJ1-2|TRBD1|TRBV18|-
CASSPLRQGNYGYTF
TGTGCCAGCTCACCCCTGAGACAGGGAAACTATGGCTACACCTTC
>TRBJ1-5|-|TRBV7-2|few
CASSSWSSSNQPQHF
TGTGCCAGCAGCTCCTGGAGTTCAAGCAATCAGCCCCAGCATTTT
>TRBJ2-3|TRBD2|TRBV5-1|-
CASSLLGGKTSGRLDTQYF
TGCGCCAGCAGCTTGTTGGGTGGGAAGACTAGCGGGAGATTGGATACGCAGTATTTT
>TRBJ2-1|TRBD2|TRBV6-6|-
CASRRDLAGAEQFF
TGTGCCAGCAGACGCGATCTAGCGGGAGCTGAGCAGTTCTTC
>TRBJ1-2|TRBD1|TRBV6-5|-
CASRGGQGNGYTF
TGTGCCAGCAGGGGGGGACAGGGAAATGGCTACACCTTC
>TRBJ2-3|-|TRBV6-5|few
CASQAITTDTQYF
TGTGCCAGCCAGGCGATCACCACAGATACGCAGTATTTT
>TRBJ1-2|TRBD1|TRBV27|-
CASSLGQNYGYTF
TGTGCCAGCAGTTTGGGACAGAACTATGGCTACACCTTC
>TRBJ2-6|TRBD1|TRBV3-1/TRBV3-2|-
CASSQVPAGTGVSGANVLTF
TGTGCCAGCAGCCAAGTACCAGCCGGGACAGGGGTATCTGGGGCCAACGTCCTGACTTTC
>TRBJ2-5|TRBD2|TRBV3-1/TRBV3-2|-
CATLAGGETQYF
TGTGCCACCCTAGCGGGGGGAGAGACCCAGTACTTC
>TRBJ1-2|-|TRBV3-1/TRBV3-2|-
CASSQGGYGYTF
TGTGCCAGCAGCCAAGGAGGGTATGGCTACACCTTC
>TRBJ1-4|-|TRBV19|-
CASRRDPNEKLFF
TGTGCCAGTAGGCGGGACCCTAATGAAAAACTGTTTTTT
>TRBJ2-7|TRBD1|TRBV7-9|-
CASSLLGQGDEQYF
TGTGCCAGCAGCTTATTAGGACAGGGTGACGAGCAGTACTTC
>TRBJ2-1|-|TRBV29-1|once
CSVGRNEQFF
TGCAGCGTCGGTCGGAATGAGCAGTTCTTC
>TRBJ2-2|TRBD2|TRBV3-1/TRBV3-2|-
CASSQLTSGGQNTGELFF
TGTGCCAGCAGCCAACTAACTAGCGGGGGCCAGAACACCGGGGAGCTGTTTTTT
>TRBJ1-1|TRBD1|TRBV11-1|once
CASSLHDREIGTEAFF
TGTGCCAGCAGCTTACATGACAGGGAAATTGGCACTGAAGCTTTCTTT
>TRBJ2-1|TRBD2|TRBV7-6|many
CASSSQRYGTSGRNEQFF
TGTGCCAGCAGCTCCCAACGATACGGGACTAGCGGGAGGAATGAGCAGTTCTTC
>TRBJ2-2|TRBD2|TRBV18|-
CASSSSGGPNTGELFF
TGTGCCAGCTCATCGTCGGGAGGGCCTAACACCGGGGAGCTGTTTTTT
>TRBJ2-4|-|TRBV5-1|-
CASSSPPLDIQYF
TGCGCCAGCAGCTCACCCCCACTGGACATTCAGTACTTC
>TRBJ1-4|-|TRBV5-4|-
CASSFTSGEKLFF
TGTGCCAGCAGCTTCACCTCGGGGGAAAAACTGTTTTTT
>TRBJ1-1|TRBD1|TRBV2|-
CASSWTGLNTEAFF
TGTGCCAGCAGCTGGACAGGGCTGAACACTGAAGCTTTCTTT
>TRBJ2-5|TRBD2|TRBV4-2|-
CASSHPLAGGGETQYF
TGTGCCAGCAGCCACCCACTAGCGGGGGGGGGAGAGACCCAGTACTTC
>TRBJ2-2|-|TRBV12-1|-
CASSFMRGTGRNTGELFF
TGTGCCAGCAGCTTTATGAGAGGCACAGGGAGAAACACCGGGGAGCTGTTTTTT
>TRBJ2-3|-|TRBV28|few
CASTTKVPQYF
TGTGCCAGCACAACTAAAGTTCCGCAGTATTTT